These 26 T cell receptor beta chains were sequenced from one sample in a study of CD8 T cells in Susac syndrome. Random hexamers served to reverse transcribe about 0.5 to 1 ug RNA. TCRdb reanalysed the immunoSEQ multiplex PCR reads using MiXCR and keeps one entry per CDR3 protein. This table has about 150,000 distinct CDR3 sequences, approximately 95% appearing once. The sequencing input was CD4+ T cells from PBMCs. The receptors stem from a human donor with multiple sclerosis.

This clonotype has just a few counts. The chain has TRBV12-3 or TRBV12-4 and TRBJ2-7; the D gene is possibly TRBD2 (5 bases). Trimming took 0 bases from V and 4 from J, leaving 7 bases between them. The CDR3 is 13 amino acids. The CDR3 coding sequence is TGTGCCAGCAGTTTAGCGGGCGGGTACGAGCAGTACTTC. Encoded protein: CASSLAGGYEQYF.

This chain uses TRBV6-1 with TRBJ2-1, with TRBD1 as a possible D gene (6 bases). The germline V and J ends were trimmed by 11 bases and 0 bases, with 17 bases remaining between them. The CDR3 is made up of 15 amino acids. Germline lookup yields CDR1 MNHNS and CDR2 SASEGT. CDR3 nucleotides: TGTGCCTCCTCCCGGGACAAGGTCTCCTACAATGAGCAGTTCTTC. Translation: CASSRDKVSYNEQFF.

J is TRBJ2-7 and V is TRBV20-1; 7 nucleotides match TRBD2. Germline V gene sequence: CDR1 DFQATT, CDR2 SNEGSKA (reference sequence). The V gene end was trimmed by 6 bases and the J gene end by 5 bases; junction bases not matched to a gene: 13. This CDR3 is built from 14 residues. In nucleotides, the CDR3 is TGCAGTGCCTCGCTAGCGGCAGGGCCCGACGAGCAGTACTTC. Translated, it gives CSASLAAGPDEQYF.

This chain joins TRBV7-9 and TRBJ2-2; no reliable D call. Germline CDR1 and CDR2: SEHNR and FQNEAQ (reference sequence). V dropped 5 bases and J dropped 2 bases, with 9 bases sitting between them. This CDR3 has 14 residues. CDR3 region: CASSRVSNTGELFF. The DNA for the CDR3 is TGTGCCAGCAGCCGGGTCTCAAACACCGGGGAGCTGTTTTTT.

The chain employs TRBV5-6 and TRBJ2-7; no firm D call. The length of the CDR3 is 13 residues. Germline lookup yields CDR1 SGHDT and CDR2 YYEEEE. Trimming took off 2 bases at V and 5 bases at J, with 11 bases between the two ends. The CDR3 DNA reads TGTGCCAGCAGCTTTAGTCCGTTTGACGAGCAGTACTTC. Protein: CASSFSPFDEQYF.

DNA of the CDR3: TGTGCCAGCACGGCGGGAGGAAGCAATGAGCAGTTCTTC. As protein: CASTAGGSNEQFF. The J gene is TRBJ2-1, the V gene TRBV2; TRBD2 matches 8 bases. Per the germline V gene, CDR1 is SNHLY and CDR2 is FYNNEI. V shed 7 bases, J shed 6 bases, and the junction held 5 bases outside the gene matches. The CDR3 is 13 amino acids.

The sample holds one count of this clonotype. The chain recombines TRBV11-3 with TRBJ2-1; perhaps D is TRBD1 or TRBD2 (5 bases each). This CDR3 comprises 14 residues. Germline loops: CDR1 SGHNT, CDR2 YENEEA. The V gene lost 4 bases and the J gene lost 8 bases, with 15 bases spanning the gap. CDR3 DNA: TGTGCCAGCAGCTCCCTCGTGGGACCAGATGAGCAGTTCTTC. It yields the protein CASSSLVGPDEQFF.

In its sample, this clonotype was seen a few times. The chain combines TRBV12-3 or TRBV12-4 with TRBJ2-3; D unclear. Deletions cut 1 base from V and 4 bases from J, with 6 bases between. The CDR3 has 13 amino acids. CDR3 DNA: TGTGCCAGCAGTTTAGAGGTTGCAGATACGCAGTATTTT. This gives the protein CASSLEVADTQYF.

This clonotype has a handful of counts. CDR3 sequence reads: CASSQAGLETDTQYF. The CDR3, as DNA: TGCGCCAGCAGTCAAGCAGGGTTGGAAACAGATACGCAGTATTTT. The chain uses TRBV23-1 and TRBJ2-3; TRBD1 is a possible D gene (5 bases). TRBV23-1 is reported as an ORF; its role is uncertain. This CDR3 is 15 amino acids long. V shed 2 bases and J shed 3 bases, with 12 bases lying between them.

The V gene is TRBV28, the J gene TRBJ2-7; D perhaps matches TRBD1 (5 bases). The CDR3 runs to 14 residues. Germline values: CDR1 MDHEN, CDR2 SYDVKM. V dropped 5 bases and J dropped 6 bases, with 17 bases sitting between them. CDR3 region: CASSPSTPGFEQYF. Written as DNA, the CDR3 is TGTGCCAGCAGTCCAAGCACCCCAGGGTTCGAGCAGTACTTC.

This sequence joins TRBV29-1 and TRBJ2-7; D gene uncertain. Per germline, CDR1 SQVTM and CDR2 ANQGSEA. CDR3 length: 15 amino acids. V lost 0 bases and J 2 bases, leaving 14 bases between the germline ends. The DNA for the CDR3 is TGCAGCGTTGAAGATCCCACCGGGCCCGCCTACGAGCAGTACTTC. This sequence encodes CSVEDPTGPAYEQYF.

The rearrangement uses TRBV7-2 and TRBJ2-3; a weak D match, TRBD1 (6 bases). Germline loops: CDR1 SGHTA, CDR2 FQGNSA. This CDR3 has 17 residues. V lost 0 bases to trimming and J lost 2 bases, with 15 bases between them. CDR3 amino acids: CASSLATGFAFTDTQYF. As DNA, the CDR3 is TGTGCCAGCAGCTTAGCGACAGGTTTTGCCTTCACAGATACGCAGTATTTT.

The V call is TRBV5-1, the J call TRBJ2-5; no definite D call. Germline-derived CDR1 and CDR2 are SGHRS and YFSETQ. The length of the CDR3 is 12 residues. The V end lost 0 bases, the J end lost 5 bases, and 5 bases lay between the germline ends. CDR3 bases: TGCGCCAGCAGCTTGGAAGCGGAGACCCAGTACTTC. Translation gives CASSLEAETQYF. Filled out from reference TRBV5-1 and TRBJ2-5, the complete variable domain reads KAGVTQTPRYLIKTRGQQVTLSCSPISGHRSVSWYQQTPGQGLQFLFEYFSETQRNKGNFPGRFSGRQFSNSRSEMNVSTLELGDSALYLCASSLEAETQYFGPGTRLLVL.

CDR3 sequence: CASSSEAPTQYF. The CDR3 DNA is TGTGCCAGCAGCTCCGAGGCTCCAACCCAGTACTTC. V and J are TRBV7-2 and TRBJ2-5; D remains unclear. Trimming stripped 4 bases from V and 8 bases from J, with 11 bases between. This CDR3 spans 12 amino acids. The germline V gene encodes CDR1 SGHTA and CDR2 FQGNSA.

CDR3 in DNA: TGTGCCAGCAGGCTGACAGGGGCGAACACTGAAGCTTTCTTT. Translation gives CASRLTGANTEAFF. The chain is built from TRBV6-2 or TRBV6-3 and TRBJ1-1; 8 nucleotides align to TRBD1. The V segment lost 6 bases and the J segment 1 base; nucleotides outside the gene matches: 4. Per germline, CDR1 MNHEY and CDR2 SVGEGT. The CDR3 has 14 amino acids.

The chain recombines TRBV2 with TRBJ2-1; possibly TRBD1 for D (5 bases). The CDR3 contains 13 residues. V lost 8 bases and J lost 4, with 12 bases in between. Germline V CDR1 and CDR2: SNHLY, FYNNEI. CDR3 nucleotide sequence: TGTGCCAGCGGGGCAGAAATGTACAATGAGCAGTTCTTC. Its protein is CASGAEMYNEQFF.

V is TRBV29-1 and J is TRBJ2-1; D is unresolved. The germline gives CDR1 SQVTM, CDR2 ANQGSEA. The CDR3 spans 15 residues. The V gene lost 7 bases and the J gene lost 0 bases, with 16 bases spanning the gap. In nucleotides, the CDR3 is TGCAGCGGCCAAGGAGTACCTAGCTCCTACAATGAGCAGTTCTTC. It encodes CSGQGVPSSYNEQFF.

This clonotype was found a few times. The chain employs TRBV29-1 and TRBJ2-5; D call uncertain. The CDR3 runs 13 residues. Germline V gene lookup returns CDR1 SQVTM and CDR2 ANQGSEA. The V gene lost 4 bases and the J gene lost 2 bases, with 11 bases spanning the gap. The CDR3 loop is CSVVGRFQETQYF. The DNA for the CDR3 is TGCAGCGTTGTTGGCAGGTTTCAAGAGACCCAGTACTTC.

The chain combines TRBV5-1 with TRBJ2-3, with 10 nucleotides matching TRBD2. Looked up from germline, CDR1 is SGHRS and CDR2 is YFSETQ. This CDR3 has 14 residues. The V and J ends lost 5 bases and 4 bases, in that order; junction bases with no gene match: 4. CDR3 sequence (DNA): TGCGCCAGCAGTATAGCGGGAGGAGCAGATACGCAGTATTTT. Its protein is CASSIAGGADTQYF.

The chain recombines TRBV9 with TRBJ2-3, with a weak D call TRBD1 (5 bases). This CDR3 spans 16 amino acids. Germline V CDR1 and CDR2: SGDLS, YYNGEE. The V gene lost 3 bases and the J gene lost 10 bases, with 24 bases spanning the gap. This CDR3 is CASSAESVGPYAAQYF. The CDR3 DNA reads TGTGCCAGCAGCGCCGAATCCGTGGGGCCGTATGCTGCGCAGTATTTT.

The chain joins TRBV20-1 to TRBJ1-5; 7 nucleotides agree with TRBD1. The V segment lost 1 base and the J segment 0 bases; nucleotides outside the gene matches: 18. The CDR3 has 20 amino acids. Germline V gene lookup returns CDR1 DFQATT and CDR2 SNEGSKA (reference sequence). The CDR3 bases are TGCAGTGCTAGAGGGGACAGTGGGACCCTACAGAGCTATAGCAATCAGCCCCAGCATTTT. Its translation is CSARGDSGTLQSYSNQPQHF.

This chain uses TRBV24-1 with TRBJ2-7; 10 bases align to TRBD2. Germline CDR1 reads KGHDR; CDR2 reads SFDVKD. V dropped 2 bases and J dropped 4; count of bases not matched to a gene: 4. The CDR3 consists of 15 residues. CDR3 bases: TGTGCCACCAGTGATTCCGGGACTAGCGTTTACGAGCAGTACTTC. Protein sequence: CATSDSGTSVYEQYF.

The rearrangement joins TRBV6-5 to TRBJ1-6, with 10 bases aligning to TRBD1. This CDR3 is built from 16 residues. Per the germline V gene, CDR1 is MNHEY and CDR2 is SVGAGI. V dropped 2 bases and J dropped 6; count of bases not matched to a gene: 4. CDR3 DNA: TGTGCCAGCAGTTACGCGGGGACAGGGGTTAATTCACCCCTCCACTTT. Protein sequence: CASSYAGTGVNSPLHF.

The chain combines TRBV7-9 with TRBJ1-1, with D unclear. CDR3 length: 15 residues. Trimming pared 2 bases from V and 11 bases from J, leaving 21 bases between. Germline lookup yields CDR1 SEHNR and CDR2 FQNEAQ (reference sequence). The CDR3 bases are TGTGCCAGCAGCTTAAGGTCTTCTCCCGTCTCCTGGGCTTTCTTT. Amino acid sequence: CASSLRSSPVSWAFF.

This chain joins TRBV5-4 and TRBJ1-5; D unresolved. Looked up from germline, CDR1 is SGHNT and CDR2 is YYREEE (reference sequence). The CDR3 sequence is 15 residues long. Trimming removed 7 bases from V and 3 bases from J, with 17 bases in between. CDR3 protein: CASGDGRPHNQPQHF. The DNA for the CDR3 is TGTGCCAGCGGAGACGGACGGCCACACAATCAGCCCCAGCATTTT.

The CDR3 loop is CASSLGPGAEDGYTF. CDR3 coding DNA: TGTGCCAGCAGCTTAGGCCCCGGGGCAGAGGATGGCTACACCTTC. The rearrangement uses TRBV11-2 and TRBJ1-2, with D perhaps matching TRBD1 (5 bases). The germline V and J ends were trimmed by 1 base and 6 bases, with 15 bases remaining between them. The CDR3 runs to 15 residues. From germline, CDR1 is SGHAT and CDR2 FQNNGV. Variable domain in full (rest from reference TRBV11-2 and TRBJ1-2): EAGVAQSPRYKIIEKRQSVAFWCNPISGHATLYWYQQILGQGPKLLIQFQNNGVVDDSQLPKDRFSAERLKGVDSTLKIQPAKLEDSAVYLCASSLGPGAEDGYTFGSGTRLTVV.